Listed below are T cell receptor beta chains from one sample, sequenced in a study of T cell responses to AZD1222 COVID-19 vaccine. Profiled with immunoSEQ multiplex PCR; TCRdb holds only in-frame clones, not every one. Of about 73,000 clones in the sample, 80% to 90% were seen once. Specimen: peripheral blood, collected 28 days after the second AZD1222 dose. These receptors came from an adult who received the AZD1222 COVID-19 vaccine. CDR3s include the opening cysteine and the closing phenylalanine or tryptophan. D genes are given only for firm matches. Some rows have no size entry. The others give once, few or many, or a class for an expanded clone.

>-|TRBJ1-1|TRBV27|few
TGTGCCAGCAGTTTTCGTTGGGGTACAAACACTGAAGCTTTCTTT
CASSFRWGTNTEAFF
>-|TRBJ1-4|TRBV30|once
TGTGCCTGGCGGGGGCAAGGAGCCCCGAGGGAAAAACTGTTTTTT
CAWRGQGAPREKLFF
>-|TRBJ1-2|TRBV9|-
TGTGCCAGCAGCGTAGCTGCAGGGGCTGGCTACACCTTC
CASSVAAGAGYTF
>TRBD1|TRBJ1-5|TRBV24-1|-
TGTGCCACCAGTGATAAACGGACAGGGGTATATAGCAATCAGCCCCAGCATTTT
CATSDKRTGVYSNQPQHF
>-|TRBJ2-5|TRBV9|-
TGTGCCAGCAGCGTAGATCCTAGGTTGCGCGAGACCCAGTACTTC
CASSVDPRLRETQYF
>TRBD2|TRBJ2-3|TRBV3-1/TRBV3-2|-
TGTGCCAGCAGCCAAGGTCTAGCGGGGGGGCCTCCAGATGGTACGCAGTATTTT
CASSQGLAGGPPDGTQYF
>-|TRBJ2-7|TRBV9|once
TGTGCCAGCAGCGCCACCGGTGCCTACGAGCAGTACTTC
CASSATGAYEQYF
>-|TRBJ2-2|TRBV24-1|-
TGTGCCACCAGTGGGTCAGCGAACACCGGGGAGCTGTTTTTT
CATSGSANTGELFF
>TRBD2|TRBJ2-5|TRBV2|-
TGTGCCAGCAAGCTTAGCGGGGGGGCCAGTCGGGAGACCCAGTACTTC
CASKLSGGASRETQYF
>-|TRBJ1-1|TRBV18|-
TGTGCCAGCTCACCTGGGAACACTGAAGCTTTCTTT
CASSPGNTEAFF
>-|TRBJ1-2|TRBV19|-
TGTGCCACCCGGACAGTGACTGCCTATGGCTACACCTTC
CATRTVTAYGYTF
>-|TRBJ2-5|TRBV6-1|-
TGTGCCAGCAGTGAATTGGAGAGGTGGACCCAGTACTTC
CASSELERWTQYF
>TRBD1|TRBJ1-1|TRBV6-2/TRBV6-3|few
TGTGCCAGCAGTTCAATTGGGACAGGCGGGGACCTGAACCGAGAAGCTTTCTTT
CASSSIGTGGDLNREAFF
>-|TRBJ2-5|TRBV18|-
TGTGCCAGCTCACGGACGGACAGCAACCAAGAGACCCAGTACTTC
CASSRTDSNQETQYF
>-|TRBJ1-5|TRBV19|-
TGTGCCAGTAGTATAGGGGGGAGGGATCAGCCCCAGCATTTT
CASSIGGRDQPQHF
>-|TRBJ2-7|TRBV2|-
TGTGCCAGCAGTGATGGAGGGTACTCCTACGAGCAGTACTTC
CASSDGGYSYEQYF
>TRBD2|TRBJ2-7|TRBV15|-
TGTGCCACCAGCAGGGATAGACGGGTAGCGGGGAGATCCTACGAGCAGTACTTC
CATSRDRRVAGRSYEQYF